These 3 T cell receptor beta chains were sequenced from one sample in a study of OX40 agonist ivuxolimab in advanced cancers. Only in-frame clones appear in the TCRdb table, and some are missing; sequencing was by immunoSEQ multiplex PCR. The repertoire holds more than 45,000 clones, with 70% to 90% as singletons. The specimen comprised CD4+ or CD8+ T cells sorted from blood, sampled in a trial of the OX40 agonist ivuxolimab. The receptors derive from an adult with an advanced solid tumor such as melanoma, head and neck, liver or kidney cancer.

The chain links TRBV7-8 to TRBJ2-7; the match to TRBD2 covers 12 bases. This CDR3 is 17 amino acids long. The V segment lost 5 bases and the J segment 3 bases; nucleotides outside the gene matches: 11. Germline V gene lookup returns CDR1 SGHVS and CDR2 FQNEAQ. This chain's CDR3 is CASSPRLAGDPVYEQYF. CDR3 sequence (DNA): TGTGCCAGCAGCCCCCGACTAGCGGGGGACCCGGTCTACGAGCAGTACTTC.

The genes are TRBV6-1 and TRBJ2-2; 14 bases align to TRBD2. Germline CDR1 MNHNS, CDR2 SASEGT. CDR3 length: 15 amino acids. J gave up 4 bases and V 8 bases, and 3 bases lay outside the gene matches. The chain's CDR3 is CASRGLAGATGELFF. CDR3 coding DNA: TGTGCCAGCCGGGGACTAGCGGGAGCCACCGGGGAGCTGTTTTTT.

The rearrangement links TRBV2 to TRBJ2-2; D remains ambiguous. The CDR3 extends over 13 amino acids. V was clipped by 3 bases and J by 4 bases, with 6 bases between them. Germline V lookup: CDR1 SNHLY, CDR2 FYNNEI. Here the CDR3 DNA reads TGTGCCAGCAGTGATGAAGGCACCGGGGAGCTGTTTTTT. This codes for CASSDEGTGELFF.